Only a few counts were recorded for the clone carrying this T cell receptor (beta chain). The antigen is not known. This specimen belongs to a study of blood T cells in healthy people across ages. General study results and limits: Among T cells, TCR beta diversity per million cells dropped roughly linearly as age rose.

Looked up from germline, CDR1 is MNHEY and CDR2 is SVGEGT. Between the trimmed V and J ends, which lost 10 bases and 6 bases, there was a span of 10 bases. CDR3 length: 11 residues. A J-beta primer mix and a sample-barcoded 5' primer were used in a second PCR of about 6 to 12 cycles. TCRdb reanalysed the 5' RACE reads using MiXCR and keeps one entry per CDR3 protein. The sample has more than 500,000 distinct CDR3 sequences; about 29% are singletons. The same sample was also used in a study of T cells of mothers and their children.

The V gene is TRBV6-2 or TRBV6-3, the J gene TRBJ2-1, with unresolved D. The source is a boy aged 2 to 9 in good health. The source material was blood. As DNA, the CDR3 is TGTGCCACCGCGGACGGCAATGAGCAGTTCTTC. It is translated as CATADGNEQFF.